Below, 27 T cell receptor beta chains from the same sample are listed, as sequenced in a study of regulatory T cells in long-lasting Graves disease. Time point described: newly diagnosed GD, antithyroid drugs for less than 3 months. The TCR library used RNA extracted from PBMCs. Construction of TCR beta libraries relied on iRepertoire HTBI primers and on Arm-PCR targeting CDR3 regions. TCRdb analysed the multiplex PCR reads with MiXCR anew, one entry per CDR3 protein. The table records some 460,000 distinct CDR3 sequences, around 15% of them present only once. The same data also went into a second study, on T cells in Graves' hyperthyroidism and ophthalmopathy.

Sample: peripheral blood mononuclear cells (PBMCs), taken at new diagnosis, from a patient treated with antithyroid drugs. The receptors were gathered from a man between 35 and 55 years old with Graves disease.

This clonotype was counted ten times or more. CDR3 sequence reads: CAWSVTGGRDTGELFF. CDR3 nucleotides: TGTGCCTGGAGTGTCACGGGGGGCCGGGACACCGGGGAGCTGTTTTTT. This sequence joins TRBV30 and TRBJ2-2; a weak D match, TRBD2 (7 bases). V lost 0 bases and J 3 bases, leaving 14 bases between the germline ends. CDR3 length: 16 residues. The germline CDR1 and CDR2 sequences are GTSNPN and SVGIG (reference sequence).

CDR3 residues: CSVAGRSNQPQHF. The CDR3 DNA reads TGCAGCGTTGCTGGCAGGAGCAATCAGCCCCAGCATTTT. The rearrangement uses TRBV29-1 and TRBJ1-5; D gene unclear. V dropped 4 bases and J dropped 1 base, with 8 bases sitting between them. Germline lookup yields CDR1 SQVTM and CDR2 ANQGSEA. The CDR3 consists of 13 residues.

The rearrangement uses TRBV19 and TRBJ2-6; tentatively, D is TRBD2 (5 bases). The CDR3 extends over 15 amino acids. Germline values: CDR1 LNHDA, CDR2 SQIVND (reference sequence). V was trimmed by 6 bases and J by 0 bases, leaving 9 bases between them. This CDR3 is CASSRSGSGANVLTF. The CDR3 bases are TGTGCCAGTAGCCGGAGCGGCTCTGGGGCCAACGTCCTGACTTTC.

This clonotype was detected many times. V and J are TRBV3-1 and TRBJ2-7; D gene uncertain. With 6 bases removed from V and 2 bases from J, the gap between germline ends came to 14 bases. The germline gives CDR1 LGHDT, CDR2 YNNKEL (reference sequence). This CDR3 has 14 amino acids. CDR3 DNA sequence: TGTGCCAGCAGGCACAACGACGCGCCCTACGAGCAGTACTTC. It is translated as CASRHNDAPYEQYF.

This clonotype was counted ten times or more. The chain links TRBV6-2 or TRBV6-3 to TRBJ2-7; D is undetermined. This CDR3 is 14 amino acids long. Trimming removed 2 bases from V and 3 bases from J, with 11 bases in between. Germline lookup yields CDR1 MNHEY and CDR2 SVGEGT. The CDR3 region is CASSYKGSFYEQYF. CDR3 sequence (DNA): TGTGCCAGCAGTTACAAGGGCTCCTTCTACGAGCAGTACTTC.

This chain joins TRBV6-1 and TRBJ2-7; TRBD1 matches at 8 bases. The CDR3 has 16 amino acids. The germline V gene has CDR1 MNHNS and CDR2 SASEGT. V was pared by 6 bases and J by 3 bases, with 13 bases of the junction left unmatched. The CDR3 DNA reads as TGTGCCAGCAGGCTTACCAGGACAGGGACGCGCTACGAGCAGTACTTC. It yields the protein CASRLTRTGTRYEQYF.

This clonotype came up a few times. This chain's CDR3 is CASSPPGGRAVGNQPQHF. CDR3 in DNA: TGTGCCAGCAGCCCTCCTGGGGGTAGGGCCGTTGGCAATCAGCCCCAGCATTTT. The chain couples TRBV7-2 to TRBJ1-5; weak D call: TRBD1 (5 bases). Germline V gene data show CDR1 as SGHTA and CDR2 as FQGNSA. With 5 bases removed from V and 2 bases from J, the gap between germline ends came to 22 bases. The CDR3 spans 18 residues.

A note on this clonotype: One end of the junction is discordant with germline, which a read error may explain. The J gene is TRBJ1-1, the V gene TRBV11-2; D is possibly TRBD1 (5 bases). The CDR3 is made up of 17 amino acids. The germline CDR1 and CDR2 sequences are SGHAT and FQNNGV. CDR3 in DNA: TGCGCCAGCAGCCAAGTTCTAACCGGGACCCCGGACACTGAAGCTTTCTTT. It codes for CASSQVLTGTPDTEAFF.

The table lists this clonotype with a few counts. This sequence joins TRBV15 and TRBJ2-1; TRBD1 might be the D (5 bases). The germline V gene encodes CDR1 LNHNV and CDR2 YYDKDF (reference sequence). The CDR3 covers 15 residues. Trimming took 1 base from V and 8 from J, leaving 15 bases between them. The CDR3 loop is CATSRAQTWGDEQFF. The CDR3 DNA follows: TGTGCCACCAGCAGAGCCCAAACCTGGGGCGATGAGCAGTTCTTC.

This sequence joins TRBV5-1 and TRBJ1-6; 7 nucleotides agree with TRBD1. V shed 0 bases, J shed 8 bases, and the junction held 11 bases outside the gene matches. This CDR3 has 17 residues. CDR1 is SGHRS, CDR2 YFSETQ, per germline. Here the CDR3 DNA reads TGCGCCAGCAGCTTGGACTCTACAGGGGCCACGGATTCACCCCTCCACTTT. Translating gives CASSLDSTGATDSPLHF.

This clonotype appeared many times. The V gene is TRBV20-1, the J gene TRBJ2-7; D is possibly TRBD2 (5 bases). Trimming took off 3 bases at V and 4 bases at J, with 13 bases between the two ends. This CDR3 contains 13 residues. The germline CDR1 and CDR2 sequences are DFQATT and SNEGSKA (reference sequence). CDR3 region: CSASSLERYEQYF. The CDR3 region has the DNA TGCAGTGCTAGTAGCCTGGAGCGGTACGAGCAGTACTTC.

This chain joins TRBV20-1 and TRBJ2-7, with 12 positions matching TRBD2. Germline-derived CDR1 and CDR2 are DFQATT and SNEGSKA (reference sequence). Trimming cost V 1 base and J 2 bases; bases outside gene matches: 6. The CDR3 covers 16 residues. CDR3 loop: CSARAGRLAGAYEQYF. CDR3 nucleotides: TGCAGTGCTAGAGCCGGAAGACTAGCGGGAGCCTACGAGCAGTACTTC.

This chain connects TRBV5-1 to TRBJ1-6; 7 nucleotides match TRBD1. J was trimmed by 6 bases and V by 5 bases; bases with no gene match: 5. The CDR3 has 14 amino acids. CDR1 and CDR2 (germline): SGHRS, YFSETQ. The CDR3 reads CASRRDSPNSPLHF. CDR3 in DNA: TGCGCCAGCAGACGGGACAGTCCTAATTCACCCCTCCACTTT.

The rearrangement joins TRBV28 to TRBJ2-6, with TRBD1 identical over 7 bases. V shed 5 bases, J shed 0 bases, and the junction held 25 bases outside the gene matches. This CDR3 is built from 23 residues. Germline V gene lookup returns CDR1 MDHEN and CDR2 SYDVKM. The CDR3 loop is CASSLPGFREPGQRASGANVLTF. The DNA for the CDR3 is TGTGCCAGCAGTCTCCCTGGTTTCCGCGAACCGGGACAGAGGGCCTCTGGGGCCAACGTCCTGACTTTC.

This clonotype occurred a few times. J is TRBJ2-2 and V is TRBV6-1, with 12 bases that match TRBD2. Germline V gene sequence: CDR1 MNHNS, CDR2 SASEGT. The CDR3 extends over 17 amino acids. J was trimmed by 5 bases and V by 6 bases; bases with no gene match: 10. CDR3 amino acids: CASRRTTSGRRTGELFF. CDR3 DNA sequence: TGTGCCAGCAGACGGACAACTAGCGGGAGGAGAACCGGGGAGCTGTTTTTT.

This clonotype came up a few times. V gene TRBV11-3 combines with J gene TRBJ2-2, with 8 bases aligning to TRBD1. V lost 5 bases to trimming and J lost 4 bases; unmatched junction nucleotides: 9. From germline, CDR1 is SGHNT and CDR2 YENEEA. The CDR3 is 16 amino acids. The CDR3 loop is CASSVLQGVGTGELFF. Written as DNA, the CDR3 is TGTGCCAGCAGCGTATTACAGGGGGTCGGCACCGGGGAGCTGTTTTTT.

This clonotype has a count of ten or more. The CDR3 sequence is CATSRTGGSAEAFF. The CDR3 nucleotides are TGTGCCACCAGTCGAACAGGGGGTAGTGCTGAAGCTTTCTTT. The chain recombines TRBV15 with TRBJ1-1, with 8 nucleotides matching TRBD1. Germline V gene sequence: CDR1 LNHNV, CDR2 YYDKDF (reference sequence). Trimming cost V 6 bases and J 6 bases; bases outside gene matches: 9. CDR3 length: 14 amino acids. Using reference TRBV15 and TRBJ1-1 for the parts outside the CDR3, the full variable domain is DAMVIQNPRYQVTQFGKPVTLSCSQTLNHNVMYWYQQKSSQAPKLLFHYYDKDFNNEADTPDNFQSRRPNTSFCFLDIRSPGLGDTAMYLCATSRTGGSAEAFFGQGTRLTVV.

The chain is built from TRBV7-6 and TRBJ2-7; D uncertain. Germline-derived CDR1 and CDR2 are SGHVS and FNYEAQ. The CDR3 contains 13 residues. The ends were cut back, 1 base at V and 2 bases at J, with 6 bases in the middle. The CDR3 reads CASSLELTYEQYF. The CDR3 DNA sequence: TGTGCCAGCAGCTTAGAGCTTACCTACGAGCAGTACTTC.

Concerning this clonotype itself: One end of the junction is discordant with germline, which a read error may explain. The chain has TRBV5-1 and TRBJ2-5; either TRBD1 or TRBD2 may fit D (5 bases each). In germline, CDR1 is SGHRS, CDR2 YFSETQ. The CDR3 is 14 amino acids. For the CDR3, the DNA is TGTGCCAGCAGCTTAGTTGGGGGTTGGGAGACCCAGTACTTC. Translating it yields CASSLVGGWETQYF.

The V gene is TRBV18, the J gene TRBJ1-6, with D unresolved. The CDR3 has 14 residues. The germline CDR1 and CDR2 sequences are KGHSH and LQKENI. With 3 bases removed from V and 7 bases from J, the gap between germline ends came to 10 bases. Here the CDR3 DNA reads TGTGCCAGCTCACCTGCAGCGGCGAATTCACCCCTCCACTTT. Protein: CASSPAAANSPLHF.

CDR3 in DNA: TGTGCCAGCAGCACGCCCTTAGGACAGGGCAGGATGGTTTCACCCCTCCACTTT. It is translated as CASSTPLGQGRMVSPLHF. The V gene is TRBV11-2, the J gene TRBJ1-6; 8 positions agree with TRBD1. The J segment lost 9 bases and the V segment lost 5 bases, leaving 18 bases of the junction unmatched. CDR1 and CDR2 (germline): SGHAT, FQNNGV. The CDR3 consists of 18 residues.

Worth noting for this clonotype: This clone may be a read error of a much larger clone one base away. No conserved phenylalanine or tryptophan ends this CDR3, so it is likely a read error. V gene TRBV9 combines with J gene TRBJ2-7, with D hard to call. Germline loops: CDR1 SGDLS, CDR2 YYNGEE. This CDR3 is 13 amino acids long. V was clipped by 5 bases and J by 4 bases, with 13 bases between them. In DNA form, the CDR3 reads TGTGCCAGCAGTCGACGGCAACTTTACGAGCAGTACCTC. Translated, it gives CASSRRQLYEQYL.

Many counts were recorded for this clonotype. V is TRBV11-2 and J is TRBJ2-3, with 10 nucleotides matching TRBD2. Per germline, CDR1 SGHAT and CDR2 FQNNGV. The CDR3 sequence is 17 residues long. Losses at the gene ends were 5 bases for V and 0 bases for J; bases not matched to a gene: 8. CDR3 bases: TGTGCCAGCAGCATAAGACTAGCGGGTCCTAGCACAGATACGCAGTATTTT. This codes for CASSIRLAGPSTDTQYF.

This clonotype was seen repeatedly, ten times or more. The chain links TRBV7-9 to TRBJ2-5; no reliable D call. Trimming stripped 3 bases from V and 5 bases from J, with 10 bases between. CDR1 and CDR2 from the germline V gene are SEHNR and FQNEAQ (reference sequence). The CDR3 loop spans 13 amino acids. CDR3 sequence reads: CASSFQYRETQYF. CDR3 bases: TGTGCCAGCAGCTTTCAGTATCGGGAGACCCAGTACTTC.

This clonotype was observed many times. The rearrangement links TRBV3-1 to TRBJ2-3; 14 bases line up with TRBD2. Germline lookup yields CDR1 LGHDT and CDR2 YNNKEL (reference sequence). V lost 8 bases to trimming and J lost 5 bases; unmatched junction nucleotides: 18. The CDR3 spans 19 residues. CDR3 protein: CASLPLFSGTSGRGDTQYF. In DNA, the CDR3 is TGTGCCAGCCTACCCCTCTTTTCCGGGACTAGCGGGAGAGGAGATACGCAGTATTTT.

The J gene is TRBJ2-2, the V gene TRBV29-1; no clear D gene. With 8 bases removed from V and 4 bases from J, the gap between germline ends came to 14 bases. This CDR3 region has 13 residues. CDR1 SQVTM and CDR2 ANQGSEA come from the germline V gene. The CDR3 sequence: CSSSLGPTGELFF. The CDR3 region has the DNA TGCAGCTCCTCCCTCGGGCCCACCGGGGAGCTGTTTTTT.

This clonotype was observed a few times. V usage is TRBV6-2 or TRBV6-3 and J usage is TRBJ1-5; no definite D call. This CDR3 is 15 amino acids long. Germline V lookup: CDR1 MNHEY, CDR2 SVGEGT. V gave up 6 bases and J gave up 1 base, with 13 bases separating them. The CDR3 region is CASSVQVLSNQPQHF. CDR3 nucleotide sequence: TGTGCCAGCAGCGTGCAGGTACTAAGCAATCAGCCCCAGCATTTT.